A selection of T cell receptor beta chains follows, all from one sample in a study of immune evolution from preneoplasia to lung adenocarcinoma. Produced via immunoSEQ multiplex PCR; TCRdb's table is partial and in-frame only. The repertoire holds around 6,100 clones, with 65% to 80% as singletons. The sample taken for sequencing was FFPE adjacent normal lung tissue. All receptors derive from an older donor with lung adenocarcinoma. Both conserved end residues are part of each CDR3. The D gene is left open where the match is weak. Not all rows give a size; the values are once, few, many and, for expanded clones, a class.

j_call clone_size v_call d_call cdr3_aa cdr3_nt
TRBJ1-4 . TRBV21-1 . CASSPPGEKLFF TGTGCCAGCAGCCCGCCGGGTGAAAAACTGTTTTTT
TRBJ2-5 . TRBV4-1 . CASSPVGETQYF TGCGCCAGCAGCCCCGTCGGAGAGACCCAGTACTTC
TRBJ1-5 . TRBV2 . CASSAGQPQHF TGTGCCAGCAGTGCGGGTCAGCCCCAGCATTTT
TRBJ1-5 few TRBV2 TRBD1 CASSQGAGGGQPQHF TGTGCCAGCAGCCAGGGGGCGGGTGGAGGTCAGCCCCAGCATTTT
TRBJ1-5 . TRBV2 . CASSLPRGTNQPQHF TGTGCCAGCAGCCTGCCGAGGGGGACCAATCAGCCCCAGCATTTT
TRBJ1-4 . TRBV4-2 . CASSQVSGPNEKLFF TGTGCCAGCAGCCAAGTATCCGGGCCTAATGAAAAACTGTTTTTT
TRBJ2-3 . TRBV27 . CASSSPGGTDTQYF TGTGCCAGCAGTTCCCCCGGGGGAACAGATACGCAGTATTTT
TRBJ2-7 . TRBV29-1 . CSVTTGSEQYF TGCAGCGTGACGACAGGATCCGAGCAGTACTTC
TRBJ1-5 . TRBV6-6 TRBD1 CASNDRAGQPQHF TGTGCCAGCAACGACAGGGCGGGTCAGCCCCAGCATTTT
TRBJ1-2 few TRBV6-5 TRBD1 CASRPGQDVYGYTF TGTGCCAGCAGGCCGGGACAGGATGTCTATGGCTACACCTTC
TRBJ1-1 . TRBV18 . CASSLTTVMKEAFF TGTGCCAGCTCACTAACGACAGTCATGAAGGAAGCTTTCTTT
TRBJ2-2 . TRBV7-9 . CASSSFRDGNTGELFF TGTGCCAGCAGCTCATTCCGGGACGGTAACACCGGGGAGCTGTTTTTT
TRBJ1-2 . TRBV5-4 TRBD1 CASSQGQGREYGYTF TGTGCCAGCAGCCAAGGACAGGGACGGGAGTATGGCTACACCTTC
TRBJ2-2 . TRBV7-9 TRBD2 CASSSRDVAGTGELFF TGTGCCAGCAGCTCCCGGGACGTAGCGGGCACCGGGGAGCTGTTTTTT
TRBJ2-3 once TRBV11-2 TRBD2 CASSSGLAGHTDTQYF TGTGCCAGCAGCTCGGGACTAGCGGGCCACACAGATACGCAGTATTTT
TRBJ1-4 medium-sized TRBV7-9 . CASSGRGKGEKLFF TGTGCCAGCAGCGGGCGGGGGAAGGGTGAAAAACTGTTTTTT
TRBJ1-5 . TRBV5-1 . CASRSTEGNQPQHF TGCGCCAGCAGATCTACCGAGGGCAATCAGCCCCAGCATTTT
TRBJ1-5 . TRBV28 . CASSLGQPQHF TGTGCCAGCAGTTTAGGTCAGCCCCAGCATTTT
TRBJ2-3 . TRBV7-8 . CASSSQGTDTQYF TGTGCCAGCAGCTCGCAGGGGACAGATACGCAGTATTTT
TRBJ2-6 . TRBV29-1 . CSVRLSGANVLTF TGCAGCGTTCGTCTCTCTGGGGCCAACGTCCTGACTTTC
TRBJ1-1 . TRBV7-2 TRBD1 CASSLSSGTEKAFF TGTGCCAGCAGCTTAAGCTCCGGGACAGAAAAAGCTTTCTTT
TRBJ2-2 . TRBV12-5 . CASGLEAGTGELFF TGTGCTAGTGGTTTGGAAGCTGGGACCGGGGAGCTGTTTTTT
TRBJ2-7 large TRBV5-1 . CASSLADPWSYEQYF TGCGCCAGCAGCTTGGCCGACCCTTGGTCCTACGAGCAGTACTTC
TRBJ1-5 . TRBV9 TRBD1 CASSVRDRNSNQPQHF TGTGCCAGCAGCGTCCGGGACAGAAATAGCAATCAGCCCCAGCATTTT
TRBJ2-2 once TRBV6-5 . CASILLGELFF TGTGCCAGCATCTTGCTCGGGGAGCTGTTTTTT
TRBJ1-5 few TRBV30 . CAWRTQGGSNQPQHF TGTGCCTGGCGGACTCAGGGAGGGAGCAATCAGCCCCAGCATTTT
TRBJ1-3 . TRBV9 . CASSVESGAKSSGNTIYF TGTGCCAGCAGCGTAGAATCAGGGGCGAAGAGCTCTGGAAACACCATATATTTT
TRBJ1-2 . TRBV7-2 . CASSLGDYGYTF TGTGCCAGCAGCCTTGGTGACTATGGCTACACCTTC
TRBJ2-7 . TRBV6-5 . CASSLTGGSYEQYF TGTGCCAGCAGTCTCACAGGAGGCTCCTACGAGCAGTACTTC
TRBJ2-1 . TRBV2 . CASSRGYEQFF TGTGCCAGCAGCCGGGGGTATGAGCAGTTCTTC
TRBJ1-5 . TRBV18 TRBD1 CASSPSGQGMQPQHF TGTGCCAGCTCACCATCAGGACAGGGAATGCAGCCCCAGCATTTT
TRBJ1-2 . TRBV10-1 TRBD1 CASSRDRGYGYTF TGCGCCAGCAGCCGGGACAGGGGCTATGGCTACACCTTC
TRBJ1-5 . TRBV5-1 . CASSSGPDQPQHF TGCGCCAGCAGCTCGGGTCCGGATCAGCCCCAGCATTTT
TRBJ2-7 . TRBV30 TRBD1 CAWSSRTGVPPATYEQYF TGTGCCTGGAGTAGCCGGACAGGGGTTCCACCAGCCACCTACGAGCAGTACTTC
TRBJ2-2 . TRBV11-2 . CAGAPNTGELFF TGTGCCGGGGCCCCGAACACCGGGGAGCTGTTTTTT
TRBJ2-3 . TRBV5-4 TRBD2 CASSFDGRSTDTQYF TGTGCCAGCAGCTTTGACGGGAGGAGCACAGATACGCAGTATTTT
TRBJ2-1 once TRBV19 TRBD2 CASSITSGGWNEQFF TGTGCCAGTAGTATCACTAGCGGGGGATGGAATGAGCAGTTCTTC
TRBJ1-2 . TRBV19 . CASSMFTEWGGYTF TGTGCCAGTAGTATGTTTACGGAATGGGGAGGCTACACCTTC
TRBJ1-6 . TRBV30 . CAWTSSSYNSPLHF TGTGCCTGGACAAGCAGCTCCTATAATTCACCCCTCCACTTT
TRBJ1-5 . TRBV6-6 . CASINGGLNQPQHF TGTGCCAGCATCAACGGGGGGCTCAATCAGCCCCAGCATTTT
TRBJ2-6 . TRBV18 TRBD1 CASSPNGQVISGANVLTF TGTGCCAGCTCACCAAATGGACAGGTGATCTCTGGGGCCAACGTCCTGACTTTC
TRBJ1-1 . TRBV5-4 TRBD1 CASSYPTGGTEAFF TGTGCCAGCAGCTATCCGACAGGGGGCACTGAAGCTTTCTTT
TRBJ2-7 . TRBV5-1 TRBD1 CASAEQGQATGEQYF TGCGCCAGCGCCGAACAGGGGCAGGCGACGGGCGAGCAGTACTTC
TRBJ1-5 . TRBV4-1 . CASSQDSGINQPQHF TGCGCCAGCAGCCAAGATTCGGGTATCAATCAGCCCCAGCATTTT
TRBJ2-7 . TRBV7-9 . CASSPDSRGYEQYF TGTGCCAGCAGCCCCGACAGCCGTGGCTACGAGCAGTACTTC
TRBJ1-5 . TRBV5-5 . CASRGEDQPQHF TGTGCCAGCAGAGGGGAGGATCAGCCCCAGCATTTT
TRBJ2-5 . TRBV5-1 . CASSLVGGGGETQYF TGCGCCAGCAGCTTGGTAGGCGGGGGCGGGGAGACCCAGTACTTC
TRBJ2-1 . TRBV7-3 TRBD1 CASSPGTGSNEQFF TGTGCCAGCAGCCCCGGGACAGGGTCGAATGAGCAGTTCTTC
TRBJ2-2 . TRBV6-6 . CASSPAKTGELFF TGTGCCAGCAGCCCAGCTAAGACCGGGGAGCTGTTTTTT
TRBJ2-1 . TRBV30 . CAWGELGNEQFF TGTGCCTGGGGGGAGTTGGGCAATGAGCAGTTCTTC
TRBJ1-5 few TRBV5-1 TRBD1 CASSQGDRAEPQHF TGCGCCAGCAGCCAAGGGGACAGGGCGGAGCCCCAGCATTTT
TRBJ2-7 . TRBV30 TRBD2 CAWESGGATYEQYF TGTGCCTGGGAGAGCGGGGGGGCCACGTACGAGCAGTACTTC
TRBJ1-1 . TRBV7-9 . CASSFIFPGLSTMNTEAFF TGTGCCAGCAGCTTTATTTTCCCGGGACTTTCGACCATGAACACTGAAGCTTTCTTT
TRBJ1-2 . TRBV29-1 TRBD1 CSVGDSGYTF TGCAGCGTTGGGGACAGTGGCTACACCTTC
TRBJ1-5 . TRBV7-6 . CASSLALGPQHF TGTGCCAGCAGCTTAGCGCTTGGGCCCCAGCATTTT
TRBJ2-7 . TRBV30 . CAGSWGGAPYEQYF TGTGCCGGCTCCTGGGGCGGGGCCCCCTACGAGCAGTACTTC
TRBJ2-1 . TRBV30 . CAWSEGGAQFF TGTGCCTGGAGTGAGGGGGGAGCCCAGTTCTTC
TRBJ2-2 . TRBV6-6 . CASSYGRGVGELFF TGTGCCAGCAGTTACGGCAGGGGTGTCGGGGAGCTGTTTTTT
TRBJ1-4 . TRBV5-1 . CASSPNRVGSTNEKLFF TGCGCCAGCAGCCCCAATAGGGTTGGGTCAACTAATGAAAAACTGTTTTTT